Sequencing of this T cell receptor (beta chain) was carried out in a study of cytomegalovirus exposure and HLA in healthy donors (TCRdb year 2017). Regarding the study in general: An earlier analysis of some 600 of the donors reported under 300 Gb of sequence data and 95 million to 140 million unique TCR beta sequences obtained from roughly 170 million T cells. An early release covering 550 to 650 HLA-typed donors comprised roughly 300 gigabases of sequencing data and roughly 86 million unique TCR sequences. The study aimed to test whether signatures of past pathogen exposure could be identified by cataloging public T cell receptors. Using immunosequencing, the study profiled T cell repertoires from 666 subjects and related those repertoires to cytomegalovirus serostatus. All discovery cohort repertoires had been generated using a single sequencing platform. To study patterns of TCR occurrence, a later analysis re-analyzed previously published TCR beta repertoires from under 750 donors and added high-resolution HLA genotyping. The number of donors typed differed by locus, with about 629-630 for A, B, C, DRB1 and DQB1, around 500 for DQA1, 600 to 610 for DPA1, and under 490 for DPB1. A separate validation cohort of some 130 different subjects was used in addition to the 666-subject first cohort. Class I and class II HLA loci were covered by the typing at four-digit resolution. Rather than drawing on any new phenotypic data, the later analysis identified candidate immune exposures from TCR beta sequences and the way those sequences occurred across donors. Roughly five DR-DQ haplotypes were treated as single units for association and clustering because of strong linkage in the cohort. To decide whether each TCR beta V gene segment behaved as functional or pseudogenic, an earlier analysis of some 580 of the donors relied on high-throughput TCR beta sequencing. Donor age, sex, ethnicity and CMV serostatus were compiled together with the repertoire data. A later genetic analysis used genome-wide SNP genotypes for about three fifths of the 666 donors, treating that subset as a discovery cohort. On average, approximately 250,000 unique TCR beta nucleotide sequences were sequenced per donor among some 430 genotyped donors of the cohort, with roughly 18% of those sequences being non-productive. The study combined high-throughput TCR immunosequencing, statistical association of individual TCRs with disease status, and machine learning to predict cytomegalovirus infection status. Of the roughly 390 genotyped donors, roughly 80% were placed in the genetic ancestry cluster associated with self-reported Caucasian donors. Results the study describes overall, beyond this receptor: Some IMGT-functional V segments, including TRBV6-2 and TRBV6-3, could not be told apart with the 87-base-pair reads, so those segments were excluded. A further reported finding was that TCR beta sequences accurately predicted the HLA-A and HLA-B alleles for most subjects in the first cohort. In a later genetic analysis, a missense DCLRE1C variant was associated with V-gene and J-gene trimming of TCR beta chains, and the association was replicated in an independent cohort. A later analysis reported that several top co-occurrence clusters appeared linked to parvovirus B19, influenza, CMV and Epstein-Barr virus. Compared with the 666-donor mean, donors in an Asian-associated ancestry cluster had fewer N-insertions in productive TCRs, according to a later genetic analysis. In a later analysis, most CMV-associated TCR beta chains were found to appear HLA-restricted, with HLA associations seemingly driven largely by CMV exposure. A later analysis found that HLA-associated TCR beta chains were more clonally expanded and had lower generation probabilities than equally common non-associated chains. When HLA alleles, especially DR and DQ, strongly co-occurred, TCR associations were difficult to assign to individual alleles. The cohort was sequenced for TCR beta chains only, and without alpha or paired-chain data the features that could be detected were limited. The classifier was reported to diagnose cytomegalovirus status with high specificity and sensitivity in both the original and validation cohorts. Because HLA typing was missing for some donors at each locus, association tests included only the typed subset. For the cohort, immune exposure information was limited to CMV serostatus. A later analysis found that TCR association rates varied across HLA loci, with DRB1 alleles showing the most associated TCRs and HLA-C alleles the fewest. Most TCR sequences were observed very rarely across donors, whereas some public TCRs were present in many individuals. A later analysis associated roughly 17,000 TCR beta sequences with specific HLA alleles at a false discovery rate of 0.05. In vitro tests confirmed that three of the cytomegalovirus-associated TCR beta chains recognize cytomegalovirus antigens. The sequencing pipeline was judged likely to have produced a cluster of highly shared sequence variants as a technical artifact. According to the authors, the approach could potentially be generalized to other disease states and immunological phenotypes. Correlated functional status among segregating V segments might reflect linkage disequilibrium, but an unknown experimental factor could not be ruled out. Some 15 rarely observed V segments, including chromosome 9 orphons, were excluded from the earlier analysis of some 590 of the donors because counts were too low. The study gave a list of about 150 TCR beta chains associated with cytomegalovirus. The presence/absence analyses assumed that sequencing depth was roughly uniform across donors, and that assumption may not be true. An earlier analysis of around 600 of the donors showed that most TCR beta V segments appeared in productive rearrangements either about 87% or about 30% of the time, which broadly matched IMGT annotations.

Comment on this clone: The clone's antigen remains unknown. The sample holds no much larger clone one base away, and base qualities are not on file.

The cohort comprised under 700 healthy bone marrow donors. At the time of sampling, every cohort member was nominally healthy, though immune exposures that went unrecorded were likely present. The donor tested CMV seronegative, placing the donor among the approximately 360 seronegative members of the cohort. A peripheral blood sample was provided by each donor, and peripheral blood mononuclear cells were used for TCR beta sequencing. Genomic DNA extraction from the blood cell samples was performed with the Qiagen DNeasy Blood Extraction Kit. CDR1 and CDR2, per the germline V gene, are ENHRY and SYGVKD. From cysteine to phenylalanine, the CDR3 is 13 amino acids long. The DNA shown is the 39-base CDR3, in frame from base 1. Relative to germline, V is 8 bases shorter and J is 8 bases shorter, with 16 bases between their ends. Receptors were amplified or captured by the immunoSEQ multiplex PCR assay. A mixture of 60 forward primers for TCR Vbeta segments and 13 reverse primers for TCR Jbeta segments was used in the multiplex PCR. The CDR3 region of rearranged TCR beta genes was amplified from genomic DNA with a multiplex PCR assay. The amplified TCR beta libraries were sequenced on the Illumina HiSeq System as 87-base-pair reads. The authors' pipeline ran thus. A later analysis counted tens of millions of unique TCR beta chains across the 550 to 700 repertoires, and 10 million to 12 million of these chains were shared by at least two donors. Raw reads were error-corrected and collapsed into unique sequences with a nearest-neighbor algorithm that merged closely related sequences to remove PCR and sequencing errors. To assign V, D and J gene segments, CDR3 sequences were aligned to IMGT reference sequences. For a sequence to be retained, at least a six-nucleotide match to both a V gene segment and a J gene segment was required. A rearrangement was called productive if the CDR3 had no stop codons and remained in frame with V and J, and every other rearrangement was called non-productive. Following IMGT convention, CDR3 was defined as the stretch from the second conserved V-encoded cysteine to the conserved J-encoded phenylalanine. In an earlier analysis of approximately 590 of the donors, sequences lacking an unambiguous match to a single V gene segment were excluded. An earlier analysis of some 610 of the donors called V segments functional above 56.7% productive rearrangements and segregating when the between-donor standard deviation exceeded 5%. A statistical classification framework was developed to diagnose cytomegalovirus status using the catalog of TCR beta chain sequences. In a later analysis, V and J genes were assigned by comparing TCR nucleotide sequences against IMGT/GENE-DB human TR gene sequences. A later analysis assigned CDR3 sequences and most-parsimonious VDJ recombination scenarios with the TCRdist pipeline. In a later analysis, each TCR beta chain was defined by its CDR3 amino acid sequence together with its V-gene family, and reads lacking a unique V-gene family were excluded. To address suspected cross-contamination and a sequencing artifact, a later analysis removed 592 highly shared, low-generation-probability nucleotide sequences. In a later analysis, a clonal expansion index was calculated for each public chain from normalized within-repertoire ranks of inferred template counts. In a later analysis, generation probabilities were computed using a VDJ recombination model fitted to out-of-frame rearrangements, and the results were checked against IGoR. A later analysis scored TCR-TCR, TCR-HLA and TCR-CMV co-occurrence with hypergeometric tests, applying a repertoire-size bias correction to TCR pairs. In a later analysis, false discovery rates were estimated by permuting HLA or CMV assignments 20 times. In a later analysis, co-occurring TCRs were grouped using DBSCAN, with TCRdist sequence similarity added in when clustering inside HLA-allele-positive subsets. For co-occurrence clustering, repertoires with fewer than 30,000 or more than 120,000 public chains were excluded, along with four or five repertoires with anomalous nucleotide sharing. Held by TCRdb, this immuneACCESS table contains in-frame sequences only and omits some clones. Under half of the omission traces to an unresolved V gene where checked; the cause of the rest is unknown. That table furnishes V, J and clone size, whereas the DNA furnished D and trimming. Recorded for this sample are approximately 150,000 clones; under 85% of them occurred a single time. The leading ten clones occupy 1.5% to 2% of the sample.

This sequence originates from a woman aged 25 to 39 in good health and CMV-seronegative. The rearranged segments are TRBV10-3 and TRBJ1-5, with TRBD1 tentatively as D gene (5 bases match). Sequencing used PBMCs. The CDR3 region: CAIGAEGLKPQHF. The DNA sequence follows: TGTGCCATCGGGGCGGAAGGGTTGAAGCCCCAGCATTTT.